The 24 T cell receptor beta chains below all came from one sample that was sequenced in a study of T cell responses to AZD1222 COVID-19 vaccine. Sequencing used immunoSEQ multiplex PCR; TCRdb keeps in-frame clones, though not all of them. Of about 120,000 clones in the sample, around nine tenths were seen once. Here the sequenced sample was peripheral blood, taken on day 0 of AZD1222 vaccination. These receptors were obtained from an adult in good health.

CDR3 DNA sequence: TGTGCCAGCAGTTTGGGAGGGAAGGGCACTGAAGCTTTCTTT. Protein product: CASSLGGKGTEAFF. The rearrangement joins TRBV28 to TRBJ1-1, with unresolved D. Trimming stripped 3 bases from V and 4 bases from J, with 12 bases between. Germline V gives CDR1 MDHEN, CDR2 SYDVKM. The CDR3 runs to 14 residues.

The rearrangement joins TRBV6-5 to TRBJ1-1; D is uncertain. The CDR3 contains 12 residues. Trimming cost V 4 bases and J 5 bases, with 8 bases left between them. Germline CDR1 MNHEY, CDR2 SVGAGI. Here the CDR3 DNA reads TGTGCCAGCAGTTTGACCGGAACTGAAGCTTTCTTT. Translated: CASSLTGTEAFF.

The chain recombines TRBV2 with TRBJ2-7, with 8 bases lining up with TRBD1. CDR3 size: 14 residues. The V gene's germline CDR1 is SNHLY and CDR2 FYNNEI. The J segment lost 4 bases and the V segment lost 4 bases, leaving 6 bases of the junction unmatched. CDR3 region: CASSGQGARYEQYF. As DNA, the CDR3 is TGTGCCAGCAGTGGGCAGGGGGCGCGGTACGAGCAGTACTTC.

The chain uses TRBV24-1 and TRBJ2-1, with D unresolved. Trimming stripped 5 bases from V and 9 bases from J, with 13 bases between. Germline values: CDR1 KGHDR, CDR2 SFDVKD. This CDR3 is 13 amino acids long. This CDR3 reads CATSAPPLGEQFF. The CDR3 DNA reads TGTGCCACCAGTGCCCCCCCACTTGGTGAGCAGTTCTTC.

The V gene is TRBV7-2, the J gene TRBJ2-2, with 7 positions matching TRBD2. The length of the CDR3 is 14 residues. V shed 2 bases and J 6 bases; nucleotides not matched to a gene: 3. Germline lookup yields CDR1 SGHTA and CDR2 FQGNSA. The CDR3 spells CASSLWAGAGELFF. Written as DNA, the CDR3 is TGTGCCAGCAGCTTATGGGCGGGGGCCGGGGAGCTGTTTTTT.

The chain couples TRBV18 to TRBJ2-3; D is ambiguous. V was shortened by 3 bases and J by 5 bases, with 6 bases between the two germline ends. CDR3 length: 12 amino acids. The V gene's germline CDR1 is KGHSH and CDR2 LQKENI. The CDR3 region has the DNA TGTGCCAGCTCACCGGTACGAGATACGCAGTATTTT. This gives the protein CASSPVRDTQYF.

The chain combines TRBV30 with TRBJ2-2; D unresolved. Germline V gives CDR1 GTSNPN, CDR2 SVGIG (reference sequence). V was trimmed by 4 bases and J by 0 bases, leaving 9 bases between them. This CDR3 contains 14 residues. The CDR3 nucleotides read TGTGCCTGGACCTTGTCACCGAACACCGGGGAGCTGTTTTTT. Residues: CAWTLSPNTGELFF.

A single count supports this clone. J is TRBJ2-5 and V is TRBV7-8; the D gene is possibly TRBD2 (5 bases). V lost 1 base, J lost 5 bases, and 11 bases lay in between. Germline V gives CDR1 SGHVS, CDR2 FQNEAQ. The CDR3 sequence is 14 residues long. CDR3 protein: CASSLGAAGETQYF. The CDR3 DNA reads TGTGCCAGCAGCTTAGGCGCGGCGGGTGAGACCCAGTACTTC.

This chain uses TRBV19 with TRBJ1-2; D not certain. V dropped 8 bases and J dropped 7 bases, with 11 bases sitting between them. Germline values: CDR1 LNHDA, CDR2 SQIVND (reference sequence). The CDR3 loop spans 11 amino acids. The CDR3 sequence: CASPGLRGYTF. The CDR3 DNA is TGTGCCAGTCCCGGACTTCGTGGCTACACCTTC.

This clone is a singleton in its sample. CDR3 in DNA: TGTGCCAGCAGCCGACAGGGGGTCGGCACTGAAGCTTTCTTT. It translates to CASSRQGVGTEAFF. The chain is built from TRBV3-1 (or the pseudogene TRBV3-2) and TRBJ1-1, with 9 positions matching TRBD1. Per the germline V gene, CDR1 is LGHDT and CDR2 is YNNKEL (reference sequence). The CDR3 is 14 residues long. With 4 bases clipped from V and 4 bases from J, the junction kept 4 bases outside the gene matches.

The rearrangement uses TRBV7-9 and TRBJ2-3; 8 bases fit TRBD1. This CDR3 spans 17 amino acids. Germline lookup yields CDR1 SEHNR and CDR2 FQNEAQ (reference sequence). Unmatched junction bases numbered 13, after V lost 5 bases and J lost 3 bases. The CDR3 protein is CASSDHTAGQETDTQYF. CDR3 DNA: TGTGCCAGCAGCGACCATACCGCGGGACAGGAAACAGATACGCAGTATTTT.

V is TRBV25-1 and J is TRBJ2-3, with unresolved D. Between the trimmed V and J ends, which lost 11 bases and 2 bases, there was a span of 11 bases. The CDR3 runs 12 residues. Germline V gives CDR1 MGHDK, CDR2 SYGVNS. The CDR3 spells CASRLNTDTQYF. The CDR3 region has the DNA TGTGCCTCCCGCCTAAACACAGATACGCAGTATTTT.

CDR3 amino acids: CATLAGGSNEQFF. In nucleotides, the CDR3 is TGTGCCACGCTAGCGGGAGGGAGTAATGAGCAGTTCTTC. The chain links TRBV12-3 or TRBV12-4 to TRBJ2-1, with 12 bases identical to TRBD2. The CDR3 spans 13 residues. V shed 10 bases and J 7 bases; nucleotides not matched to a gene: 5.

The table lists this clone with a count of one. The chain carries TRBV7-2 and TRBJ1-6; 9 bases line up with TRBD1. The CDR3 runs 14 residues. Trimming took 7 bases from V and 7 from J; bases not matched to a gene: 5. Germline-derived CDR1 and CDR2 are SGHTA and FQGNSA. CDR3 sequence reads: CASIKDRGNSPLHF. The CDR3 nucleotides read TGTGCCAGCATCAAGGACAGGGGCAATTCACCCCTCCACTTT.

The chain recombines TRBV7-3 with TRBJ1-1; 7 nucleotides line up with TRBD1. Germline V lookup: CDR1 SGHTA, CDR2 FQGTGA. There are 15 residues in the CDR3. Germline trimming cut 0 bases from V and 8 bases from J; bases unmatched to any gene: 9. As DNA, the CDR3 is TGTGCCAGCAGCTTAACCGGAGGGACAGCCAAGGAAGCTTTCTTT. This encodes CASSLTGGTAKEAFF.

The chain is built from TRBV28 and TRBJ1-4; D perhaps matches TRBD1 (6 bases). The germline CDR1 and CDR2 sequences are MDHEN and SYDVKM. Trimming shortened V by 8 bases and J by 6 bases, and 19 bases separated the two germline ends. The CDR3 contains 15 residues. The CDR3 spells CASSLGGRLHEKLFF. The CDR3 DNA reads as TGTGCCAGCTCTCTGGGGGGGCGGTTACATGAAAAACTGTTTTTT.

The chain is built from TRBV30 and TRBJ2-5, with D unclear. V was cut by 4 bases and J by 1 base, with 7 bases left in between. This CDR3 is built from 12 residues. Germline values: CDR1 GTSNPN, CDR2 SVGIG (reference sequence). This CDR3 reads CAWTASQETQYF. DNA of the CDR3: TGTGCCTGGACAGCAAGCCAAGAGACCCAGTACTTC.

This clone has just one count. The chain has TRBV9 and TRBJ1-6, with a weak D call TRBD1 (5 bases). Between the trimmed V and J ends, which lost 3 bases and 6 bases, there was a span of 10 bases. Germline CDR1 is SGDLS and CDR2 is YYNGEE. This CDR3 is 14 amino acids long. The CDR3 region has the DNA TGTGCCAGCAGCGCGGTGGGGGGTAATTCACCCCTCCACTTT. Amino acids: CASSAVGGNSPLHF.

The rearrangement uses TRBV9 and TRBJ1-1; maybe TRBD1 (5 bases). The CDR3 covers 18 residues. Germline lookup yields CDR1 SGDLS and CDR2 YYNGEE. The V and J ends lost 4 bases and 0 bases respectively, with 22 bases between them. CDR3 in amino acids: CASSPRTGGIVLNTEAFF. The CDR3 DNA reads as TGTGCCAGCAGCCCTCGCACGGGGGGTATCGTCCTGAACACTGAAGCTTTCTTT.

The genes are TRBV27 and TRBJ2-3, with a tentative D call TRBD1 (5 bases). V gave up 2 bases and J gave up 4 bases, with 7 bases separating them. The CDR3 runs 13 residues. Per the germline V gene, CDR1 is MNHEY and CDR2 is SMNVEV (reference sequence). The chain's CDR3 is CASSLVRADTQYF. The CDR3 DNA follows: TGTGCCAGCAGTTTAGTCAGGGCAGATACGCAGTATTTT.

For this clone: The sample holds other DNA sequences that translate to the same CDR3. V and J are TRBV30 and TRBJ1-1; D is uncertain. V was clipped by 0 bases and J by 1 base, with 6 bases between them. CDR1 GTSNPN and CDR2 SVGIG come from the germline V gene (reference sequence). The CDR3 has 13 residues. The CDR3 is CAWSVGGNTEAFF. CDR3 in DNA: TGTGCCTGGAGTGTCGGAGGGAACACTGAAGCTTTCTTT.

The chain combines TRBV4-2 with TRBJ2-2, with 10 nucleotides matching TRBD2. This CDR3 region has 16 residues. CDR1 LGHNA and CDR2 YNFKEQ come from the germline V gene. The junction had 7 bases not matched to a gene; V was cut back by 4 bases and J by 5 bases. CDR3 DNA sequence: TGTGCCAGCAGCCTGGGACTAGCGTCGGGAACCGGGGAGCTGTTTTTT. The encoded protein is CASSLGLASGTGELFF.

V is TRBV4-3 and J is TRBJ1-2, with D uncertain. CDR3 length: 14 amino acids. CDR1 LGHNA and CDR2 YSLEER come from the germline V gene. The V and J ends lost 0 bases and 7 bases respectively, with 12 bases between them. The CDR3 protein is CASSQDQPIGGYTF. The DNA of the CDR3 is TGCGCCAGCAGCCAAGATCAGCCTATCGGTGGCTACACCTTC.

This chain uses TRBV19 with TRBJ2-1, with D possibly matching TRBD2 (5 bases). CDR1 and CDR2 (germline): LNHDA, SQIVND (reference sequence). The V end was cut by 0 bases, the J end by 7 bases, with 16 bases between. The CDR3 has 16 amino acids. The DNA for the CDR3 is TGTGCCAGTAGTATAGATGGAGGTTACGCTCAGAATGAGCAGTTCTTC. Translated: CASSIDGGYAQNEQFF.